This passage covers 23 T cell receptor beta chains from one sample sequenced in a study of T-cell reconstitution after alpha-beta-depleted transplantation in children. Unique molecular identifiers featured in how the TCRbeta library was prepared. TCRdb independently ran MiXCR on the PCR reads; one entry per CDR3 protein. The sample has over 70,000 distinct CDR3 sequences, 9% to 15% seen once; the top ten hold approximately 15%. Here the sequenced sample was PBMCs from the stem cell graft donor, taken from the stem cell graft. These receptors all stem from a human donor who donated a stem cell graft to a child with inherited bone marrow failure.

There are many counts of this clonotype. The chain has TRBV6-5 and TRBJ2-1; 9 positions match TRBD1. The CDR3 is 15 residues long. CDR1 is MNHEY, CDR2 SVGAGI, per germline. The V gene end was trimmed by 6 bases and the J gene end by 2 bases; junction bases not matched to a gene: 5. The CDR3 loop is CASRRGQGAYNEQFF. The CDR3 DNA follows: TGTGCCAGCAGGCGGGGACAGGGAGCCTACAATGAGCAGTTCTTC.

This clonotype was recorded at least ten times. The CDR3 protein is CASTIQGMNTEAFF. CDR3 nucleotides: TGCGCCAGCACAATACAGGGGATGAACACTGAAGCTTTCTTT. This sequence joins TRBV5-1 and TRBJ1-1, with 7 positions matching TRBD1. Looked up from germline, CDR1 is SGHRS and CDR2 is YFSETQ. The CDR3 consists of 14 residues. V gave up 6 bases and J gave up 0 bases; unmatched junction bases: 5.

This clonotype has a count of ten or more. The chain is built from TRBV7-2 and TRBJ1-2; TRBD1 is a possible D gene (5 bases). The V gene lost 5 bases and the J gene lost 2 bases, with 12 bases spanning the gap. The CDR3 runs to 14 residues. Germline CDR1 SGHTA, CDR2 FQGNSA. Here the CDR3 DNA reads TGTGCCAGCAGCACTAGGGGAAACAACTATGGCTACACCTTC. The encoded protein is CASSTRGNNYGYTF.

This clonotype appeared a few times. The genes are TRBV20-1 and TRBJ2-4, with 8 bases lining up with TRBD1. Germline V gene sequence: CDR1 DFQATT, CDR2 SNEGSKA (reference sequence). Germline trimming cut 6 bases from V and 4 bases from J; bases unmatched to any gene: 8. CDR3 length: 14 residues. CDR3: CSAPLDRDKNIQYF. In DNA form, the CDR3 reads TGCAGTGCACCTTTGGACAGGGATAAAAACATTCAGTACTTC.

This clonotype was observed at least ten times. The chain links TRBV7-8 to TRBJ2-5; 9 bases line up with TRBD2. CDR3 length equals 16 residues. The germline V gene encodes CDR1 SGHVS and CDR2 FQNEAQ. V dropped 5 bases and J dropped 5; count of bases not matched to a gene: 12. The CDR3 DNA is TGTGCCAGCAGCCGAGGTTGGGGCGGGGGGGCGGAGACCCAGTACTTC. Its protein product is CASSRGWGGGAETQYF.

At least ten counts were recorded for this clonotype. The chain links TRBV11-2 to TRBJ2-1, with TRBD2 matching over 12 bases. The CDR3 has 15 amino acids. Germline V gene data show CDR1 as SGHAT and CDR2 as FQNNGV. The ends lost 7 bases at V and 9 bases at J; junction bases unmatched: 10. This chain's CDR3 is CASTHSSGGAGEQFF. Here the CDR3 DNA reads TGTGCCAGCACTCATTCTAGCGGGGGGGCGGGTGAGCAGTTCTTC.

This clonotype was observed at least ten times. The rearrangement links TRBV7-2 to TRBJ2-3; possibly TRBD1 for D (6 bases). The V end was cut by 8 bases, the J end by 2 bases, with 8 bases between. This CDR3 comprises 12 residues. Germline V gives CDR1 SGHTA, CDR2 FQGNSA. CDR3 region: CASRDNTDTQYF. CDR3 coding DNA: TGTGCCAGCCGGGACAACACAGATACGCAGTATTTT.

This clonotype was found many times. The chain has TRBV29-1 and TRBJ1-2; D not resolved. Germline lookup yields CDR1 SQVTM and CDR2 ANQGSEA. The CDR3 runs 14 residues. The ends were cut back, 3 bases at V and 1 base at J, with 12 bases in the middle. CDR3 coding DNA: TGCAGCGTTGAGGCTAGTCGGGTTAACTATGGCTACACCTTC. Protein: CSVEASRVNYGYTF.

This clonotype was counted at least ten times. The chain carries TRBV28 and TRBJ2-1; D remains ambiguous. Germline CDR1 MDHEN, CDR2 SYDVKM. This CDR3 contains 14 residues. The germline V and J ends were trimmed by 6 bases and 5 bases, with 14 bases remaining between them. DNA of the CDR3: TGTGCCAGCAGAGCAAGGACGGGCAACAATGAGCAGTTCTTC. This translates into CASRARTGNNEQFF.

This clonotype occurred many times. The rearrangement links TRBV20-1 to TRBJ2-5; tentatively, D is TRBD2 (6 bases). V was shortened by 1 base and J by 2 bases, with 11 bases between the two germline ends. Germline assignment: CDR1 DFQATT and CDR2 SNEGSKA (reference sequence). The CDR3 length is 14 residues. As DNA, the CDR3 is TGCAGTGCTAGAGTCCGGGACTTACAAGAGACCCAGTACTTC. Its protein product is CSARVRDLQETQYF.

The table lists this clonotype with a few counts. V gene TRBV4-3 combines with J gene TRBJ2-2; unclear D gene. The CDR3 loop spans 14 amino acids. Germline V gene data show CDR1 as LGHNA and CDR2 as YSLEER. V was trimmed by 0 bases and J by 7 bases, leaving 9 bases between them. The CDR3 nucleotides are TGCGCCAGCAGCCAAGATAAGGTTTACGGGGAGCTGTTTTTT. This translates into CASSQDKVYGELFF.

V is TRBV10-3 and J is TRBJ2-1; no definite D call. Germline CDR1 reads ENHRY; CDR2 reads SYGVKD. V was clipped by 4 bases and J by 0 bases, with 16 bases between them. This CDR3 contains 17 residues. The CDR3 sequence: CAISVLRNSSSYNEQFF. The CDR3 nucleotides are TGTGCCATCAGTGTCCTCCGGAACTCTAGCTCCTACAATGAGCAGTTCTTC.

This clonotype was seen repeatedly, ten times or more. The chain is built from TRBV12-3 or TRBV12-4 and TRBJ1-2, with D possibly TRBD1 on 6 matching bases. V gave up 3 bases and J gave up 2 bases, with 10 bases separating them. This CDR3 comprises 14 residues. CDR3 DNA: TGTGCCAGCAGTTTCCAAACAGGGAACTATGGCTACACCTTC. Residues: CASSFQTGNYGYTF.

On this clonotype: This sequence may be a read error, since a much larger clone differs from it by one base. This chain connects TRBV30 to TRBJ1-2; D not certain. Trimming left V 0 bases short and J 6 bases short, with 8 bases between. Looked up from germline, CDR1 is GTSNPN and CDR2 is SVGIG (reference sequence). This CDR3 region has 12 residues. The CDR3 DNA reads as TGTGCCTGGAGTGTACGGGTCGATGGCTACACCTTC. Protein product: CAWSVRVDGYTF.

Ten or more counts support this clonotype. The V gene is TRBV6-5, the J gene TRBJ1-5; maybe TRBD1 (5 bases). Trimming cost V 6 bases and J 2 bases, with 11 bases left between them. This CDR3 region has 14 residues. The V gene's germline CDR1 is MNHEY and CDR2 SVGAGI. DNA for the CDR3: TGTGCCAGCAGGGGGCTTTTTGGCAATCAGCCCCAGCATTTT. Translating gives CASRGLFGNQPQHF.

This clonotype was detected many times. The chain links TRBV12-3 or TRBV12-4 to TRBJ1-1; D may be TRBD1 (5 bases). The CDR3 runs 15 residues. Trimming took off 1 base at V and 5 bases at J, with 14 bases between the two ends. The DNA for the CDR3 is TGTGCCAGCAGTTTAGTATTTCCGGGGGGAACTGAAGCTTTCTTT. Encoded protein: CASSLVFPGGTEAFF.

This clonotype was observed many times. The V and J genes are TRBV5-1 and TRBJ2-2; 9 nucleotides align to TRBD2. J was trimmed by 3 bases and V by 0 bases; bases with no gene match: 3. Germline-derived CDR1 and CDR2 are SGHRS and YFSETQ. CDR3 length equals 16 residues. CDR3 sequence (DNA): TGCGCCAGCAGCTTGGGACTAGCGGATTACACCGGGGAGCTGTTTTTT. It translates to CASSLGLADYTGELFF.

The sample holds many counts of this clonotype. One junction end disagrees with the germline gene, perhaps due to a read error. The rearrangement uses TRBV4-3 and TRBJ2-2; 9 bases align to TRBD2. The CDR3 covers 18 residues. The germline gives CDR1 LGHNA, CDR2 YSLEER. The CDR3 loop is CASSPGVAGAPKTGELFF. The CDR3 DNA follows: TGCGCCAGCAGCCCCGGGGTAGCGGGAGCCCCGAAGACCGGGGAGCTGTTTTTT.

This clonotype was observed many times. The chain is built from TRBV7-9 and TRBJ2-7; D uncertain. Germline assignment: CDR1 SEHNR and CDR2 FQNEAQ (reference sequence). V shed 5 bases and J shed 7 bases, with 18 bases lying between them. The CDR3 has 14 residues. CDR3 sequence (DNA): TGTGCCAGCAGCCCCCTAAGCGCCTCGAGTGAGCAGTACTTC. Translating it yields CASSPLSASSEQYF.

At least ten counts were recorded for this clonotype. This chain uses TRBV12-3 or TRBV12-4 with TRBJ2-2; D not resolved. This CDR3 contains 11 residues. The V and J ends lost 7 bases and 7 bases respectively, with 7 bases between them. This chain's CDR3 is CASTPGGELFF. Written as DNA, the CDR3 is TGTGCCAGCACCCCTGGCGGGGAGCTGTTTTTT.

This chain links TRBV2 with TRBJ2-1; 9 bases align to TRBD2. This CDR3 comprises 15 residues. The germline V gene encodes CDR1 SNHLY and CDR2 FYNNEI. V shed 3 bases, J shed 4 bases, and the junction held 4 bases outside the gene matches. CDR3 in DNA: TGTGCCAGCAGTGAGGATAGCGGGAGTTACAATGAGCAGTTCTTC. Its translation is CASSEDSGSYNEQFF.

The rearrangement links TRBV7-7 to TRBJ2-3; D gene uncertain. The V end lost 5 bases, the J end lost 5 bases, and 11 bases lay between the germline ends. The CDR3 spans 13 residues. Germline CDR1 reads SSHAT; CDR2 reads FNYEAQ (reference sequence). This CDR3 is CASSLSKGDTQYF. CDR3 bases: TGTGCCAGCAGCCTATCTAAGGGAGATACGCAGTATTTT. The whole variable domain, remainder taken from reference TRBV7-7 and TRBJ2-3, is GAGVSQSPRYKVTKRGQDVTLRCDPISSHATLYWYQQALGQGPEFLTYFNYEAQPDKSGLPSDRFSAERPEGSISTLTIQRTEQRDSAMYRCASSLSKGDTQYFGPGTRLTVL.

This chain uses TRBV7-9 with TRBJ1-4, with no clear D. This CDR3 contains 15 residues. Germline CDR1 and CDR2: SEHNR and FQNEAQ (reference sequence). Trimming removed 5 bases from V and 3 bases from J, with 13 bases in between. Here the CDR3 DNA reads TGTGCCAGCAGCGTAGTACCGGACTCTAATGAAAAACTGTTTTTT. Residues: CASSVVPDSNEKLFF.